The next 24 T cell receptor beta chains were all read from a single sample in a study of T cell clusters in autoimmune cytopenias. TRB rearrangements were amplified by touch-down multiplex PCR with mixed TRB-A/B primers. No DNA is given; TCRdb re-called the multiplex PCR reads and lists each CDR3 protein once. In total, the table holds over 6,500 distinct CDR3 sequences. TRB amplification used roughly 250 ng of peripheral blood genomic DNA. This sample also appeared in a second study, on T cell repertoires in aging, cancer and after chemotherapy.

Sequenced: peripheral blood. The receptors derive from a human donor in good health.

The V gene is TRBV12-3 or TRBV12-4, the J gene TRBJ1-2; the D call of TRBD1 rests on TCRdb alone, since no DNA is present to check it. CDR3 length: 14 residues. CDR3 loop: CASGRGGEESGYTF.

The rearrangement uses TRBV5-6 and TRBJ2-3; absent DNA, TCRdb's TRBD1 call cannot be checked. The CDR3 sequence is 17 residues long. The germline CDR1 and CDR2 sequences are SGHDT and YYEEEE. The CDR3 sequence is CASSLSRDRFSTDTQYF.

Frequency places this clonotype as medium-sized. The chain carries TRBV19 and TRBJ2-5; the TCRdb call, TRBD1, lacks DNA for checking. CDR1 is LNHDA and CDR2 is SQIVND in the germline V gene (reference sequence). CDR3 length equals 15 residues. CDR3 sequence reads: CASSIDRTSQETQYF. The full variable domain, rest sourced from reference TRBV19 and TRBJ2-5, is DGGITQSPKYLFRKEGQNVTLSCEQNLNHDAMYWYRQDPGQGLRLIYYSQIVNDFQKGDIAEGYSVSREKKESFPLTVTSAQKNPTAFYLCASSIDRTSQETQYFGPGTRLLVL.

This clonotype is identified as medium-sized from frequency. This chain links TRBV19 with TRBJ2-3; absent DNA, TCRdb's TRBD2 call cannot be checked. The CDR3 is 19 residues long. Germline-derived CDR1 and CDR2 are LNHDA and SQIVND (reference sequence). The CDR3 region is CASSIELAGGPMGTDTQYF.

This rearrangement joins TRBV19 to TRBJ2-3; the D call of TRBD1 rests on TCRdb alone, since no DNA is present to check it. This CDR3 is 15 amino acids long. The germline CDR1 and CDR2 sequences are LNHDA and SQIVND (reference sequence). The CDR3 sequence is CASSISGQGTDTQYF. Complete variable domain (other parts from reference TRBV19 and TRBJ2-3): DGGITQSPKYLFRKEGQNVTLSCEQNLNHDAMYWYRQDPGQGLRLIYYSQIVNDFQKGDIAEGYSVSREKKESFPLTVTSAQKNPTAFYLCASSISGQGTDTQYFGPGTRLTVL.

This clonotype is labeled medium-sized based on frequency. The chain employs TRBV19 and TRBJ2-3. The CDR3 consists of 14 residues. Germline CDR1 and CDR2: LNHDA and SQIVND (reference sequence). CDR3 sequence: CASSNQGAQDTQYF.

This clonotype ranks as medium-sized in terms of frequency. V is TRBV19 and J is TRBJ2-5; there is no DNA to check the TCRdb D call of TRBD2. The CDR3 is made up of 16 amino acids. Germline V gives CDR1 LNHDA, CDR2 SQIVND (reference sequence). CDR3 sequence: CASSSSSLAGAETQYF.

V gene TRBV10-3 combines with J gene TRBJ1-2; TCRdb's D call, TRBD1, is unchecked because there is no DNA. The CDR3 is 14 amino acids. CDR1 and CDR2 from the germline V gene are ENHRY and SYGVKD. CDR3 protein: CAIALVSAGYGYTF.

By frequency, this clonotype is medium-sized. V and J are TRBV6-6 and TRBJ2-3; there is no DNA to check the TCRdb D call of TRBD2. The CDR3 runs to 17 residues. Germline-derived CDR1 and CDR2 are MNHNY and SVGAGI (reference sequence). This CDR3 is CASSYMSSGRLADTQYF.

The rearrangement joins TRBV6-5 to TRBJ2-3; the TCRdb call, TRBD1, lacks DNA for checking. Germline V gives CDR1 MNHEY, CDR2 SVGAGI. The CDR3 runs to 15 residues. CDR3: CATDPRTTGTDTQYF.

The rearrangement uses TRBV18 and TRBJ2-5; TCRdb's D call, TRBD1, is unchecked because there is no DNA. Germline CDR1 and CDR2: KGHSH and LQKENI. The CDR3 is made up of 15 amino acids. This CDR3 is CASSRRDSLQETQYF.

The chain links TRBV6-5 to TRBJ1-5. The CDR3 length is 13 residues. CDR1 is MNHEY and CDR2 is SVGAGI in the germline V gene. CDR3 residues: CASSDISHQPQHF.

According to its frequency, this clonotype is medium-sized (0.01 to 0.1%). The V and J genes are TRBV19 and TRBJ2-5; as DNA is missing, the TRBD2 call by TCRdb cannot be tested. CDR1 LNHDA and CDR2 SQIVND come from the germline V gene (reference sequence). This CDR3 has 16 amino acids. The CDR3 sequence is CASSIGTSGRQETQYF.

This CDR3 reads CAWSWGWEGTEAFF. The V gene is TRBV30, the J gene TRBJ1-1. CDR1 and CDR2 (germline): GTSNPN, SVGIG (reference sequence). The CDR3 is 14 residues long.

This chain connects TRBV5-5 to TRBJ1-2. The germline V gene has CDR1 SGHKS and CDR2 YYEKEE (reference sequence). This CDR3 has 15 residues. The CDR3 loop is CASSLYFGSDYGYTF.

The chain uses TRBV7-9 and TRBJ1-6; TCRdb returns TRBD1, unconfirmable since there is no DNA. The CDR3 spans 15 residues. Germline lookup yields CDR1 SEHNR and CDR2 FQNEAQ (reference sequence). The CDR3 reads CASSSTAAGSSPLHF.

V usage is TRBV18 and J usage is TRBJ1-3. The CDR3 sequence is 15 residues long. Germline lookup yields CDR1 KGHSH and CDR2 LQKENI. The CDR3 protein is CASSPPSRPGNTIYF.

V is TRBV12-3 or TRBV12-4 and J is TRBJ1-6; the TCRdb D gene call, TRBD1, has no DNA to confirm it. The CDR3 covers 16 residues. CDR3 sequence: CASSPRGGAYNSPLHF.

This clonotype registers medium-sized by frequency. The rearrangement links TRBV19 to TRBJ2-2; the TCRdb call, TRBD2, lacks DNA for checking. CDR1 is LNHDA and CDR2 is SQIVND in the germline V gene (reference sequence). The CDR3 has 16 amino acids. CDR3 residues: CASRIAGGTKTGELFF.

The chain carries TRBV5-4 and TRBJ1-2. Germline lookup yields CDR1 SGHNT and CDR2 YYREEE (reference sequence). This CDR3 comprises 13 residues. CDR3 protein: CASSLPSGYGYTF.

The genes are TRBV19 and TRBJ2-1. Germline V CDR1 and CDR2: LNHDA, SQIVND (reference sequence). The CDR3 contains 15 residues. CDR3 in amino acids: CASSIEDSSYNEQFF.

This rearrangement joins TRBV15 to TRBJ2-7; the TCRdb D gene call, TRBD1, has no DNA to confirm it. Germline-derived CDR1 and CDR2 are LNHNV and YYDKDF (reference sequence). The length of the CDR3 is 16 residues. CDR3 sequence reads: CATSRLGQGASYEQYF.

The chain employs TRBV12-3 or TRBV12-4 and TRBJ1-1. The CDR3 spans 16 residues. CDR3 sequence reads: CASIPTSTYGYTEAFF.

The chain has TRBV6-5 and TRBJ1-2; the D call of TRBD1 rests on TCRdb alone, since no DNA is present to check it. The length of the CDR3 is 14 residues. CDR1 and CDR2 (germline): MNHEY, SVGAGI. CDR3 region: CASSYFPARGGYTF.